The 9 T cell receptor beta chains given below trace back to one sample, sequenced in a study of graft-versus-host responses after intestinal transplantation. The antigens these receptors bind are not known. The data were produced by immunoSEQ multiplex PCR, yet TCRdb's version contains in-frame clones alone and is incomplete. The repertoire holds tens of thousands of clones, roughly nine tenths seen once, with 0.11% in the top ten. The source was unstimulated CD4+ T cells sorted from spleen or lymph node cells, collected before intestinal transplant. These receptors were obtained from a human donor who received an intestinal transplant.

V is TRBV7-3 and J is TRBJ2-5, with TRBD1 matching over 8 bases. CDR1 is SGHTA, CDR2 FQGTGA, per germline. V was pared by 5 bases and J by 11 bases, with 10 bases of the junction left unmatched. This CDR3 contains 13 residues. Written as DNA, the CDR3 is TGTGCCAGCAGCCAAGGGACAGGAGCCAGGCAGTACTTC. Residues: CASSQGTGARQYF.

This clone came up once. The gene calls are TRBV5-4 and TRBJ2-7; TRBD1 matches 8 bases. The CDR3 is 14 residues long. CDR1 and CDR2 from the germline V gene are SGHNT and YYREEE (reference sequence). V shed 3 bases, J shed 6 bases, and the junction held 8 bases outside the gene matches. CDR3: CASSSPTGDGEQYF. The CDR3 DNA is TGTGCCAGCAGCTCCCCGACAGGGGACGGCGAGCAGTACTTC. Variable domain in full (rest from reference TRBV5-4 and TRBJ2-7): ETGVTQSPTHLIKTRGQQVTLRCSSQSGHNTVSWYQQALGQGPQFIFQYYREEENGRGNFPPRFSGLQFPNYSSELNVNALELDDSALYLCASSSPTGDGEQYFGPGTRLTVT.

The genes are TRBV7-2 and TRBJ2-5; D not certain. Trimming left V 2 bases short and J 2 bases short, with 9 bases between. Germline V gives CDR1 SGHTA, CDR2 FQGNSA. The CDR3 length is 14 residues. The CDR3 bases are TGTGCCAGCAGCTTATGGCAGACTCAAGAGACCCAGTACTTC. Its protein is CASSLWQTQETQYF.

The chain joins TRBV6-5 to TRBJ1-2; D uncertain. The V gene's germline CDR1 is MNHEY and CDR2 SVGAGI. The V end was cut by 5 bases, the J end by 4 bases, with 14 bases between. This CDR3 comprises 14 residues. CDR3 region: CASSPPVGSYGYTF. The CDR3 coding sequence is TGTGCCAGCAGTCCCCCCGTGGGCAGCTATGGCTACACCTTC.

This chain uses TRBV19 with TRBJ1-4; 8 bases agree with TRBD1. The V and J ends lost 7 bases and 12 bases, in that order; junction bases with no gene match: 10. The CDR3 is made up of 13 amino acids. Germline V CDR1 and CDR2: LNHDA, SQIVND (reference sequence). CDR3 protein: CASTQAGGKELFF. The DNA of the CDR3 is TGTGCCAGTACTCAGGCAGGGGGCAAGGAACTGTTTTTT.

This clone was seen a handful of times. This sequence joins TRBV6-5 and TRBJ2-3, with 7 bases lining up with TRBD2. The length of the CDR3 is 15 residues. V lost 0 bases and J lost 2; bases outside the gene matches: 2. From germline, CDR1 is MNHEY and CDR2 SVGAGI. CDR3 region: CASSYSLADTDTQYF. The CDR3 DNA follows: TGTGCCAGCAGTTACTCCCTAGCGGACACAGATACGCAGTATTTT.

The chain carries TRBV6-6 and TRBJ1-4; 8 nucleotides line up with TRBD1. The CDR3 is made up of 14 amino acids. CDR1 MNHNY and CDR2 SVGAGI come from the germline V gene (reference sequence). V lost 6 bases, J lost 8 bases, and 8 bases stayed unmatched. In DNA, the CDR3 is TGTGCCAGCAGGGCCGGGACAGGAGGAGAAAAACTGTTTTTT. Protein product: CASRAGTGGEKLFF.

This clone was seen a single time. V and J are TRBV18 and TRBJ2-1; 7 bases align to TRBD2. V was pared by 0 bases and J by 5 bases, with 7 bases of the junction left unmatched. The germline V gene has CDR1 KGHSH and CDR2 LQKENI. The length of the CDR3 is 16 residues. DNA of the CDR3: TGTGCCAGCTCACCACCGGGCGGGGGTCCCAACAATGAGCAGTTCTTC. Translation: CASSPPGGGPNNEQFF.

The V and J genes are TRBV7-3 and TRBJ2-3, with TRBD2 matching over 10 bases. Germline CDR1 SGHTA, CDR2 FQGTGA. V trimming: 6 bases; J trimming: 4 bases; junction bases outside the gene matches: 4. The CDR3 is 14 residues long. This chain's CDR3 is CASRSGTSADTQYF. The CDR3 coding sequence is TGTGCCAGCAGGTCCGGGACTAGCGCAGATACGCAGTATTTT. The whole variable domain, filled in from reference TRBV7-3 and TRBJ2-3, reads GAGVSQTPSNKVTEKGKYVELRCDPISGHTALYWYRQSLGQGPEFLIYFQGTGAADDSGLPNDRFFAVRPEGSVSTLKIQRTERGDSAVYLCASRSGTSADTQYFGPGTRLTVL.